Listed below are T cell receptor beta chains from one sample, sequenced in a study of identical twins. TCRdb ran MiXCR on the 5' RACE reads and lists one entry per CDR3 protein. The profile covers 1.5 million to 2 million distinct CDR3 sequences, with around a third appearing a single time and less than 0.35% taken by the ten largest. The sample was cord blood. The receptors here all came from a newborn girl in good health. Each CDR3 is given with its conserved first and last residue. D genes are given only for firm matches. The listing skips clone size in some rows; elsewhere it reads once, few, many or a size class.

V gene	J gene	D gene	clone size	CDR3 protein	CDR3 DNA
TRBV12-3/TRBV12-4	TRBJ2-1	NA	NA	CASSFARFSEQFF	TGTGCCAGCAGTTTCGCTAGGTTCAGTGAGCAGTTCTTC
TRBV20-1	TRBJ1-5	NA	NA	CSANLGHNQPQHF	TGCAGTGCTAACTTGGGACACAATCAGCCCCAGCATTTT
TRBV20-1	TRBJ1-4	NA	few	CSARYNEKLFF	TGCAGTGCTAGATATAATGAAAAACTGTTTTTT
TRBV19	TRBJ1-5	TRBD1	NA	CASSIGDRANQPQHF	TGTGCCAGTAGTATAGGAGACAGGGCCAATCAGCCCCAGCATTTT
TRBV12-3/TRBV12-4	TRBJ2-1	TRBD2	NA	CASSLGREHYNEQFF	TGTGCCAGCAGTTTAGGGCGGGAGCATTACAATGAGCAGTTCTTC
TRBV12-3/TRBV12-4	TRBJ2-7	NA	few	CASSFGTRGYEQYF	TGTGCCAGCAGTTTCGGGACCCGGGGCTACGAGCAGTACTTC
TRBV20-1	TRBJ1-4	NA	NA	CSASTSLNEKLFF	TGCAGTGCTAGTACAAGCCTTAATGAAAAACTGTTTTTT
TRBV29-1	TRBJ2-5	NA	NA	CSVGARVGQETQYF	TGCAGCGTTGGTGCCAGGGTGGGCCAAGAGACCCAGTACTTC
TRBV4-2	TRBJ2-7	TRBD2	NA	CASSQDGLADEQYF	TGTGCCAGCAGCCAAGACGGACTAGCGGATGAGCAGTACTTC
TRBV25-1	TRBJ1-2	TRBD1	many	CASSGDSSNYGYTF	TGTGCCAGCAGTGGGGACAGCTCCAACTATGGCTACACCTTC
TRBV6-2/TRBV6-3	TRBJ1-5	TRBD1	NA	CASNGQGHWTSNQPQHF	TGTGCCAGCAACGGACAGGGGCATTGGACCAGCAATCAGCCCCAGCATTTT
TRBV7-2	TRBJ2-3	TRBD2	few	CASSTGTSGIFLTDTQYF	TGTGCCAGCAGCACTGGGACTAGCGGGATTTTCCTCACAGATACGCAGTATTTT
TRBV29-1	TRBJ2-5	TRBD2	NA	CSPPAGVSYEQNF	TGCAGCCCACCAGCGGGAGTCTCCTACGAGCAGAACTTC
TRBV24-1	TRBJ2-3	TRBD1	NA	CATSDPYSGQTPPDTQYF	TGTGCCACCAGTGATCCATATTCGGGACAGACCCCACCAGATACGCAGTATTTT
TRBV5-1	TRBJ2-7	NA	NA	CASSLAEEGISYEQYF	TGCGCCAGCAGCTTGGCCGAAGAGGGGATCTCCTACGAGCAGTACTTC
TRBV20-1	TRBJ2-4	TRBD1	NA	CSARGQEPFPLAKNIQYF	TGCAGTGCTAGGGGACAGGAACCCTTTCCCTTAGCCAAAAACATTCAGTACTTC
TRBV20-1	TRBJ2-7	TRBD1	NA	CSAPSRDRGRQTYEQYF	TGCAGTGCCCCGTCCCGGGACAGGGGGCGGCAAACCTACGAGCAGTACTTC
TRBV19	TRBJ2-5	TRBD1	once	CASSIGQEETQYF	TGTGCCAGTAGTATTGGACAGGAAGAGACCCAGTACTTC
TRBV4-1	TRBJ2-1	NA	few	CASSHTGISYNEQFF	TGCGCCAGCAGCCATACCGGGATTTCCTACAATGAGCAGTTCTTC
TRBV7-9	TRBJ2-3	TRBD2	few	CASSPRGLASGTQYF	TGTGCCAGCAGCCCGAGGGGACTAGCGTCGGGTACGCAGTATTTT
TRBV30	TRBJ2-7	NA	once	CAWSITDPPYEQYF	TGTGCCTGGAGCATCACGGACCCGCCCTACGAGCAGTACTTC
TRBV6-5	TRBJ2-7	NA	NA	CASRSTGHQYF	TGTGCCAGCAGGTCGACCGGGCATCAGTACTTC
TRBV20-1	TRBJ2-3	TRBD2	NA	CSAELAGGARTDTQYF	TGCAGTGCAGAACTAGCGGGAGGGGCCCGCACAGATACGCAGTATTTT